Here is one T cell receptor (beta chain) with its context. The method was immunoSEQ multiplex PCR; TCRdb's version includes in-frame clones alone and lacks a portion of them. The profile shows 350,000 to 400,000 clones, 85% to 90% of them singletons. The source of the sample is a study of blood T cell repertoires in COVID-19. Study background: Sites across the United States, Italy and Spain contributed samples from acute and convalescent COVID-19. T cells, B-cell-depleted T cells, or PBMCs provided the cDNA or gDNA that served as material.

Cohort 3 donors counted as recovered after two negative PCRs, clearance, or resolved symptoms. The specimen sequenced was PBMCs or T cells enriched from blood (not recorded which). The sequence was collected from a woman aged 18-29 years who had recovered from COVID-19.

The CDR3 region has the DNA TGCGCCAGCAGCTTGGCTAGCAGCCTCAATGGCTACACCTTC. Protein: CASSLASSLNGYTF. This rearrangement joins TRBV5-1 to TRBJ1-2, with unresolved D. The CDR3 runs to 14 residues. The V end lost 0 bases, the J end lost 6 bases, and 12 bases lay between the germline ends. Germline loops: CDR1 SGHRS, CDR2 YFSETQ.